This entry lists 27 T cell receptor beta chains sequenced from one sample in a study of CD8 T cells in Susac syndrome. RNA, at about 0.45 to 1 ug, was reverse transcribed with random hexamers. Each CDR3 protein is one row after TCRdb ran MiXCR on the immunoSEQ multiplex PCR reads. This sample has 100,000 to 150,000 distinct CDR3 sequences; about 96% occur once, and the top ten carry more than 0.09%. Material: CD4+ T cells from PBMCs. All receptors derive from a human donor in good health.

V is TRBV2 and J is TRBJ1-4; no definite D call. The V end lost 4 bases, the J end lost 7 bases, and 1 base lay between the germline ends. CDR1 and CDR2 (germline): SNHLY, FYNNEI. The CDR3 extends over 10 amino acids. CDR3 region: CASSGEKLFF. The CDR3 coding sequence is TGTGCCAGCAGTGGTGAAAAACTGTTTTTT.

Only a few counts were recorded for this clonotype. The chain employs TRBV20-1 and TRBJ2-5, with D unclear. This CDR3 is 12 amino acids long. CDR1 DFQATT and CDR2 SNEGSKA come from the germline V gene (reference sequence). The ends were cut back, 5 bases at V and 2 bases at J, with 9 bases in the middle. The CDR3 is CSARVGQETQYF. The DNA of the CDR3 is TGCAGTGCTCGAGTGGGGCAAGAGACCCAGTACTTC.

The sample holds a few counts of this clonotype. The chain carries TRBV5-6 and TRBJ2-5; D is unclear. V lost 0 bases, J lost 4 bases, and 7 bases lay in between. This CDR3 is built from 13 residues. Germline CDR1 SGHDT, CDR2 YYEEEE. The CDR3 sequence is CASSLGPRETQYF. CDR3 nucleotides: TGTGCCAGCAGCTTGGGGCCGAGAGAGACCCAGTACTTC.

The V and J genes are TRBV19 and TRBJ2-2; possible D gene TRBD1, 6 bases. Germline lookup yields CDR1 LNHDA and CDR2 SQIVND (reference sequence). V gave up 6 bases and J gave up 7 bases, with 12 bases separating them. The CDR3 has 13 residues. The CDR3: CASRSTGLGELFF. The CDR3 DNA sequence: TGTGCCAGTAGGAGCACAGGGCTCGGGGAGCTGTTTTTT.

In its sample, this clonotype was seen a few times. The V and J genes are TRBV30 and TRBJ2-1, with TRBD1 matching 8 bases. This CDR3 contains 16 residues. Germline CDR1 and CDR2: GTSNPN and SVGIG (reference sequence). Unmatched junction bases numbered 14, after V lost 0 bases and J lost 10 bases. CDR3 sequence: CAWSVLRVQGAGEQFF. CDR3 bases: TGTGCCTGGAGTGTCCTAAGGGTCCAGGGGGCGGGGGAGCAGTTCTTC.

The table lists this clonotype with a count of one. The chain uses TRBV7-2 and TRBJ2-5; TRBD1 aligns across 7 bases. CDR3 length: 19 residues. The V gene end was trimmed by 3 bases and the J gene end by 1 base; junction bases not matched to a gene: 17. CDR1 and CDR2 from the germline V gene are SGHTA and FQGNSA. DNA of the CDR3: TGTGCCAGCAGCTTCAAGGGGGCGTGGGCCACCGTGGGCCAAGAGACCCAGTACTTC. It is translated as CASSFKGAWATVGQETQYF.

This clonotype was picked up one time. The rearrangement joins TRBV2 to TRBJ2-5; a possible D gene is TRBD1 (5 bases). The CDR3 has 12 amino acids. Germline assignment: CDR1 SNHLY and CDR2 FYNNEI. V was pared by 6 bases and J by 5 bases, with 10 bases between. The CDR3: CASRYGAETQYF. CDR3 nucleotide sequence: TGTGCCAGCAGATATGGGGCGGAGACCCAGTACTTC.

This chain uses TRBV2 with TRBJ1-5; 8 bases align to TRBD1. This CDR3 contains 14 residues. The junction had 7 bases not matched to a gene; V was cut back by 6 bases and J by 6 bases. Germline lookup yields CDR1 SNHLY and CDR2 FYNNEI. The DNA of the CDR3 is TGTGCCAGCAGACTACAGGGGGGTGGTCAGCCCCAGCATTTT. Translating it yields CASRLQGGGQPQHF.

The chain combines TRBV3-1 with TRBJ1-4; possible D gene TRBD1, 6 bases. Between the trimmed V and J ends, which lost 7 bases and 4 bases, there was a span of 10 bases. The CDR3 is 13 amino acids. Germline CDR1 LGHDT, CDR2 YNNKEL (reference sequence). For the CDR3, the DNA is TGTGCCAGCACCAGGGGCGTTAATGAAAAACTGTTTTTT. Translating it yields CASTRGVNEKLFF.

V is TRBV28 and J is TRBJ1-5; 11 positions match TRBD1. V shed 5 bases, J shed 1 base, and the junction held 7 bases outside the gene matches. Germline CDR1 is MDHEN and CDR2 is SYDVKM. The CDR3 contains 17 residues. The DNA for the CDR3 is TGTGCCAGCAGTGGCGGGACAGGGGGAACGAGCAATCAGCCCCAGCATTTT. Translation gives CASSGGTGGTSNQPQHF.

The chain carries TRBV29-1 and TRBJ2-1; TRBD2 agrees at 7 bases. The ends lost 3 bases at V and 8 bases at J; junction bases unmatched: 13. The length of the CDR3 is 15 residues. Germline loops: CDR1 SQVTM, CDR2 ANQGSEA. The CDR3 DNA reads as TGCAGCGTTGACGTGTGGGAGGGCCCTCGGGATGAGCAGTTCTTC. Translating gives CSVDVWEGPRDEQFF.

The rearrangement uses TRBV5-1 and TRBJ1-5; maybe TRBD1 (6 bases). Germline loops: CDR1 SGHRS, CDR2 YFSETQ. This CDR3 has 15 amino acids. Trimming removed 4 bases from V and 1 base from J, with 12 bases in between. This CDR3 is CASSVTTGSNQPQHF. CDR3 bases: TGCGCCAGCAGCGTCACTACAGGGAGCAATCAGCCCCAGCATTTT.

V gene TRBV3-1 combines with J gene TRBJ1-1; maybe TRBD1 (5 bases). V lost 1 base, J lost 3 bases, and 6 bases lay in between. Germline V CDR1 and CDR2: LGHDT, YNNKEL (reference sequence). The CDR3 is 13 amino acids. CDR3 nucleotide sequence: TGTGCCAGCAGCCAAGCAGGGTACACTGAAGCTTTCTTT. Protein product: CASSQAGYTEAFF.

CDR3 DNA: TGTGCCAGCAGCTTGGGGTCGGCATCCTTCGACTATGGCTACACCTTC. Its translation is CASSLGSASFDYGYTF. The chain joins TRBV5-4 to TRBJ1-2; D is unresolved. In germline, CDR1 is SGHNT, CDR2 YYREEE (reference sequence). This CDR3 comprises 16 residues. V was cut by 0 bases and J by 3 bases, with 15 bases left in between.

The V and J genes are TRBV30 and TRBJ2-7; weak D call: TRBD1 (6 bases). Germline V gene lookup returns CDR1 GTSNPN and CDR2 SVGIG (reference sequence). The V and J ends lost 2 bases and 1 base respectively, with 9 bases between them. The CDR3 is 13 amino acids. The CDR3 nucleotides read TGTGCCTGGAGTACAGGGCTTTCCTACGAGCAGTACTTC. This codes for CAWSTGLSYEQYF.

The J gene is TRBJ2-7, the V gene TRBV29-1, with D perhaps matching TRBD1 (6 bases). Trimming stripped 4 bases from V and 5 bases from J, with 9 bases between. The CDR3 length is 11 residues. Germline V gene lookup returns CDR1 SQVTM and CDR2 ANQGSEA. The CDR3 reads CSVARQDEQYF. CDR3 bases: TGCAGCGTTGCGCGACAGGACGAGCAGTACTTC.

This chain connects TRBV19 to TRBJ2-7; possibly TRBD1 for D (6 bases). Germline CDR1 reads LNHDA; CDR2 reads SQIVND (reference sequence). V gave up 1 base and J gave up 1 base, with 14 bases separating them. This CDR3 has 16 amino acids. CDR3 amino acids: CASSIARQAESYEQYF. DNA of the CDR3: TGTGCCAGTAGTATAGCGCGACAGGCCGAATCCTACGAGCAGTACTTC.

The J gene is TRBJ2-1, the V gene TRBV18; D is perhaps TRBD1 or TRBD2 (5 bases each). The CDR3 covers 12 residues. Trimming removed 4 bases from V and 15 bases from J, with 16 bases in between. In germline, CDR1 is KGHSH, CDR2 LQKENI. The CDR3 region has the DNA TGTGCCAGCTCACGGGACCAACGCTCGCGGTTCTTC. As protein: CASSRDQRSRFF.

The gene calls are TRBV7-9 and TRBJ2-4; perhaps TRBD1 as D (5 bases). Per germline, CDR1 SEHNR and CDR2 FQNEAQ (reference sequence). The CDR3 sequence is 13 residues long. V was cut by 1 base and J by 7 bases, with 8 bases left in between. This CDR3 reads CASSLVSGNIQYF. The CDR3 DNA is TGTGCCAGCAGCTTAGTTTCAGGGAACATTCAGTACTTC.

The V call is TRBV20-1, the J call TRBJ2-7; perhaps TRBD2 as D (5 bases). This CDR3 contains 13 residues. Trimming shortened V by 1 base and J by 10 bases, and 17 bases separated the two germline ends. In germline, CDR1 is DFQATT, CDR2 SNEGSKA (reference sequence). The CDR3 DNA follows: TGCAGTGCTAGAGGAGGGATCGGCTCGATACAGTACTTC. Translation: CSARGGIGSIQYF.

The chain couples TRBV2 to TRBJ1-1; D perhaps matches TRBD1 (5 bases). Germline values: CDR1 SNHLY, CDR2 FYNNEI. CDR3 length: 13 amino acids. V was cut by 7 bases and J by 1 base, with 10 bases left in between. CDR3 loop: CASTQGRNTEAFF. DNA for the CDR3: TGTGCCAGCACTCAGGGACGGAACACTGAAGCTTTCTTT.

This sequence joins TRBV28 and TRBJ2-2; unclear D gene. Germline V gene sequence: CDR1 MDHEN, CDR2 SYDVKM. Trimming took 6 bases from V and 5 from J, leaving 13 bases between them. CDR3 size: 14 residues. The CDR3 is CASRGLGGTGELFF. DNA for the CDR3: TGTGCCAGCAGGGGTTTAGGTGGTACCGGGGAGCTGTTTTTT.

The rearrangement joins TRBV5-6 to TRBJ1-1; 9 bases are a match to TRBD1. The CDR3 is made up of 16 amino acids. Germline assignment: CDR1 SGHDT and CDR2 YYEEEE. Trimming at V came to 2 bases and at J to 1 base, leaving 6 bases not matched to a gene. The CDR3 loop is CASSFRRTGENTEAFF. In DNA form, the CDR3 reads TGTGCCAGCAGCTTTCGACGGACAGGGGAGAACACTGAAGCTTTCTTT.

The chain is built from TRBV7-2 and TRBJ2-7; D perhaps matches TRBD2 (5 bases). CDR1 and CDR2 (germline): SGHTA, FQGNSA. V was trimmed by 0 bases and J by 7 bases, leaving 7 bases between them. The CDR3 loop spans 12 amino acids. CDR3 sequence: CASSLARREQYF. The DNA for the CDR3 is TGTGCCAGCAGCTTAGCGCGGAGGGAGCAGTACTTC.

The V gene is TRBV15, the J gene TRBJ2-1, with D perhaps TRBD1 (5 bases). V shed 5 bases and J shed 0 bases, with 14 bases lying between them. This CDR3 spans 16 amino acids. The germline V gene encodes CDR1 LNHNV and CDR2 YYDKDF (reference sequence). CDR3 sequence (DNA): TGTGCCACCAGCCCCAGGGTATGGGGCTCCTACAATGAGCAGTTCTTC. Encoded protein: CATSPRVWGSYNEQFF.

This CDR3 reads CASTASGGYEQYF. Written as DNA, the CDR3 is TGTGCCAGCACCGCTAGCGGGGGTTACGAGCAGTACTTC. This chain uses TRBV6-1 with TRBJ2-7, with TRBD2 matching 10 bases. The ends lost 7 bases at V and 4 bases at J; junction bases unmatched: 4. The germline gives CDR1 MNHNS, CDR2 SASEGT. The CDR3 contains 13 residues.

Only one count was recorded for this clonotype. The J gene is TRBJ1-1, the V gene TRBV27; 7 nucleotides line up with TRBD1. V lost 5 bases and J lost 4; bases outside the gene matches: 16. This CDR3 contains 17 residues. Looked up from germline, CDR1 is MNHEY and CDR2 is SMNVEV (reference sequence). In nucleotides, the CDR3 is TGTGCCAGCAGTCCCTCTCGGAAGAGGGGGCGAGTCACTGAAGCTTTCTTT. Protein: CASSPSRKRGRVTEAFF.